These 5 T cell receptor beta chains were sequenced from one sample in a study of OX40 agonist ivuxolimab in advanced cancers. The table came from immunoSEQ multiplex PCR; TCRdb's copy has only in-frame clones and leaves some out. The table shows more than 45,000 clones, with about four fifths occurring only once. Sequenced material: CD4+ or CD8+ T cells sorted from blood, taken in a trial of the OX40 agonist ivuxolimab. All receptors come from an adult with an advanced solid tumor such as melanoma, head and neck, liver or kidney cancer.

This chain links TRBV2 with TRBJ2-5, with 7 nucleotides matching TRBD2. Germline lookup yields CDR1 SNHLY and CDR2 FYNNEI. After removal of 6 bases from V and 5 bases from J, the junction contained 12 bases not matched to a gene. CDR3 length: 15 amino acids. CDR3 amino acids: CASRAPLAAMETQYF. DNA for the CDR3: TGTGCCAGCAGGGCCCCGCTAGCGGCGATGGAGACCCAGTACTTC.

The rearrangement joins TRBV7-3 to TRBJ2-2; 7 bases agree with TRBD2. The junction had 7 bases not matched to a gene; V was cut back by 3 bases and J by 6 bases. Germline lookup yields CDR1 SGHTA and CDR2 FQGTGA. CDR3 length equals 15 residues. This chain's CDR3 is CASSLSGGLAGELFF. As DNA, the CDR3 is TGTGCCAGCAGCTTGTCCGGGGGGTTGGCCGGGGAGCTGTTTTTT.

This rearrangement joins TRBV5-6 to TRBJ1-6; D perhaps matches TRBD1 (6 bases). The germline gives CDR1 SGHDT, CDR2 YYEEEE. V was clipped by 2 bases and J by 8 bases, with 14 bases between them. The CDR3 extends over 15 amino acids. Here the CDR3 reads CASSLTQGWDSPLHF. Here the CDR3 DNA reads TGTGCCAGCAGCTTAACTCAGGGGTGGGATTCACCCCTCCACTTT. Using reference TRBV5-6 and TRBJ1-6 for the parts outside the CDR3, the full variable domain is DAGVTQSPTHLIKTRGQQVTLRCSPKSGHDTVSWYQQALGQGPQFIFQYYEEEERQRGNFPDRFSGHQFPNYSSELNVNALLLGDSALYLCASSLTQGWDSPLHFGNGTRLTVT.

The V and J genes are TRBV25-1 and TRBJ2-3, with a possible D match to TRBD1 (6 bases). In germline, CDR1 is MGHDK, CDR2 SYGVNS. The CDR3 is made up of 15 amino acids. V was pared by 4 bases and J by 4 bases, with 15 bases between. The CDR3 region is CASSVPGAWADTQYF. Here the CDR3 DNA reads TGTGCCAGCAGTGTACCAGGGGCCTGGGCAGATACGCAGTATTTT.

The genes are TRBV18 and TRBJ2-3, with 13 positions matching TRBD2. This CDR3 spans 17 amino acids. Trimming removed 3 bases from V and 5 bases from J; junction bases left unmatched: 8. CDR1 and CDR2 from the germline V gene are KGHSH and LQKENI. The CDR3 region has the DNA TGTGCCAGCTCACCCCCGGGACTAGCGGGGCCTGGAGATACGCAGTATTTT. Residues: CASSPPGLAGPGDTQYF.